This TCR beta chain appears in the sequencing data of a study of blood T cells in healthy people across ages. Study context: Capturing about one barcoded beta molecule per two T cells was achieved by template switching.

Primed by a sample-barcoded 5' primer and a J-beta primer mix, a second PCR proceeded for roughly 7 to 11 cycles. MiXCR, applied by TCRdb to the 5' RACE reads, yields one record per CDR3 protein. The sample contains about 640,000 distinct CDR3 sequences, approximately 50% of which appear only once. This clonotype was counted between two and nine times. Its target is not known. One junction end disagrees with the germline gene, perhaps due to a read error. Germline lookup yields CDR1 DFQATT and CDR2 SNEGSKA (reference sequence). CDR3 length equals 11 residues. There were at least 6 micrograms of total RNA extracted from every sample. General observations from the study: Naive CD4+ cells and diversity were both higher in long-lived donors than in aged donors. Underestimates were what the diversity estimates from one million T cells were considered to be.

The rearrangement joins TRBV20-1 to TRBJ2-5; D not resolved. Sequencing was done on a sample of blood. The sequence was collected from a man in his sixties in good health. CDR3 region: CRADTQKTQYF. Here the CDR3 DNA reads TGCAGGGCGGATACCCAAAAGACCCAGTACTTC.